Included here is one TCR beta chain sequence, with context. The source of the sample is a study of cytomegalovirus exposure and HLA in healthy donors. 13 Jbeta primers and 60 Vbeta primers were used for the PCR. Profiling relied on immunoSEQ multiplex PCR, and the TCRdb table lists in-frame clones only, not all of them. The table shows fewer than 250,000 clones, with around 86% occurring only once. Germline lookup yields CDR1 LNHNV and CDR2 YYDKDF (reference sequence). The V and J ends lost 0 bases and 1 base, in that order; junction bases with no gene match: 9. This CDR3 is 19 amino acids long. The donors, nominally healthy at sampling, likely had unrecorded immune exposures.

The chain is built from TRBV15 and TRBJ2-1; 10 bases agree with TRBD2. This TCR was sampled from a woman aged 45-65 years in good health and CMV-seropositive. Sequenced: PBMCs. CDR3 nucleotides: TGTGCCACCAGCAGAGATCAAAAGCGGGGGGGTTTTTCCTACAATGAGCAGTTCTTC. This translates into CATSRDQKRGGFSYNEQFF.